A selection of T cell receptor beta chains follows, all from one sample in a study of T cell repertoires in ileal Crohn's disease. Sequenced by immunoSEQ multiplex PCR; TCRdb stores in-frame clones only, minus some. The sample includes more than 11,000 clones, 70% to 90% of them seen just once. Sequencing was performed on ileal tissue. The receptors originated from an adult with Crohn's disease. CDR3s leave out the opening cysteine and the closing phenylalanine or tryptophan. The D gene is left open where the match is weak.

v_call	j_call	d_call	cdr3_aa
TRBV7-9	TRBJ2-7	-	ASSLGTSASREQY
TRBV5-6	TRBJ1-1	-	ASSSRTGGTEAF
TRBV6-5	TRBJ1-1	-	ASSYSPQANTEAF
TRBV6-1	TRBJ2-1	-	ATKGAPEQF
TRBV5-1	TRBJ1-3	-	ASSPPEATGNTIY
TRBV5-1	TRBJ1-6	TRBD1	ASSPRDRDGSPLH
TRBV30	TRBJ2-6	TRBD1	AWSQGAGANVLT
TRBV7-9	TRBJ2-1	-	ASSRGGVYNEQF
TRBV7-6	TRBJ2-3	-	ASSLDRITDTQY
TRBV5-5	TRBJ2-7	TRBD1	ASSLQGYYEQY
TRBV6-1	TRBJ2-5	TRBD1	ASRGQGGETQY
TRBV5-4	TRBJ2-2	TRBD1	ASSGTGVTGELF
TRBV10-3	TRBJ2-7	TRBD1	AAGWDRESREQY
TRBV30	TRBJ1-2	-	AWRGGANYGYT